One and the same sample provided the 19 T cell receptor beta chains below, sequenced in a study of blood T cell repertoires in COVID-19. TCRdb's table, derived via immunoSEQ multiplex PCR, lists solely in-frame clones and lacks some. The sample consists of about 190,000 clones, about nine tenths of them appearing once. Input material: peripheral blood. The origin of the receptors is a man between 65 and 85 years old with active or convalescent COVID-19.

The sample holds a few counts of this clone. This sequence joins TRBV18 and TRBJ1-5; D is uncertain. The V and J ends lost 0 bases and 7 bases respectively, with 7 bases between them. This CDR3 is 13 amino acids long. The germline V gene has CDR1 KGHSH and CDR2 LQKENI. CDR3 sequence (DNA): TGTGCCAGCTCACCACCGGGCGGGCAGCCCCAGCATTTT. Translation: CASSPPGGQPQHF.

This rearrangement joins TRBV27 to TRBJ2-7; 9 bases match TRBD1. Looked up from germline, CDR1 is MNHEY and CDR2 is SMNVEV (reference sequence). The V gene end was trimmed by 8 bases and the J gene end by 2 bases; junction bases not matched to a gene: 4. This CDR3 has 13 residues. CDR3 DNA: TGTGCCAGCGGGGGACAGGGACCCTACGAGCAGTACTTC. Its translation is CASGGQGPYEQYF.

This clone was seen just once. This sequence joins TRBV2 and TRBJ2-1; D might be TRBD1 (6 bases). CDR1 and CDR2 (germline): SNHLY, FYNNEI. There are 14 residues in the CDR3. Trimming removed 6 bases from V and 0 bases from J, with 9 bases in between. For the CDR3, the DNA is TGTGCCAGCAGGCAGGGGAGCTCCTACAATGAGCAGTTCTTC. It translates to CASRQGSSYNEQFF.

The chain employs TRBV3-1 (or the pseudogene TRBV3-2) and TRBJ2-5, with unresolved D. There are 15 residues in the CDR3. Looked up from germline, CDR1 is LGHDT and CDR2 is YNNKEL (reference sequence). V was pared by 4 bases and J by 0 bases, with 12 bases between. The CDR3 region is CASSPTVEYQETQYF. CDR3 sequence (DNA): TGTGCCAGCAGCCCCACTGTGGAGTACCAAGAGACCCAGTACTTC.

The chain joins TRBV7-9 to TRBJ2-2; the match to TRBD2 covers 9 bases. Per germline, CDR1 SEHNR and CDR2 FQNEAQ (reference sequence). Trimming removed 4 bases from V and 2 bases from J; junction bases left unmatched: 8. The CDR3 runs 17 residues. The DNA of the CDR3 is TGTGCCAGCAGCTCACAGCCGGGACTAGCAAACACCGGGGAGCTGTTTTTT. It specifies CASSSQPGLANTGELFF.

The V and J genes are TRBV6-1 and TRBJ1-1, with TRBD1 identical over 8 bases. The V gene end was trimmed by 3 bases and the J gene end by 3 bases; junction bases not matched to a gene: 3. There are 14 residues in the CDR3. The V gene's germline CDR1 is MNHNS and CDR2 SASEGT. This CDR3 is CASSDGTGYTEAFF. CDR3 bases: TGTGCCAGCAGTGATGGGACAGGTTACACTGAAGCTTTCTTT.

The genes are TRBV18 and TRBJ2-3; D remains unclear. This CDR3 region has 13 residues. Germline V gene lookup returns CDR1 KGHSH and CDR2 LQKENI. V lost 3 bases, J lost 6 bases, and 10 bases lay in between. This chain's CDR3 is CASSPLSGDTQYF. CDR3 coding DNA: TGTGCCAGCTCACCCCTGTCCGGGGATACGCAGTATTTT.

The rearrangement joins TRBV6-2 or TRBV6-3 to TRBJ2-7, with 9 bases fitting TRBD2. Trimming at V came to 6 bases and at J to 0 bases, leaving 9 bases not matched to a gene. The CDR3 is 16 residues long. Germline CDR1 MNHEY, CDR2 SVGEGT. Here the CDR3 reads CASSGKREAFSYEQYF. The CDR3 DNA sequence: TGTGCCAGCAGCGGAAAGCGGGAGGCTTTCTCCTACGAGCAGTACTTC.

The chain couples TRBV24-1 to TRBJ2-1, with TRBD2 as a possible D gene (8 bases). CDR1 and CDR2 from the germline V gene are KGHDR and SFDVKD. There are 20 residues in the CDR3. V was cut by 0 bases and J by 0 bases, with 20 bases left in between. The CDR3 DNA reads TGTGCCACCAGTGATTTGGTCGGGAGGGGGCCGAGTGGCTCCTACAATGAGCAGTTCTTC. It specifies CATSDLVGRGPSGSYNEQFF.

J is TRBJ1-1 and V is TRBV7-9; no clear D gene. V gave up 2 bases and J gave up 0 bases, with 4 bases separating them. This CDR3 has 13 residues. From germline, CDR1 is SEHNR and CDR2 FQNEAQ (reference sequence). CDR3 in amino acids: CASSLFMNTEAFF. The CDR3 nucleotides read TGTGCCAGCAGCTTATTCATGAACACTGAAGCTTTCTTT.

J is TRBJ1-6 and V is TRBV6-1; 8 positions agree with TRBD1. The CDR3 has 16 residues. J was trimmed by 4 bases and V by 4 bases; bases with no gene match: 6. Germline CDR1 reads MNHNS; CDR2 reads SASEGT. CDR3 protein: CASSGDDRGYNSPLHF. Written as DNA, the CDR3 is TGTGCCAGCAGTGGGGACGACAGGGGATATAATTCACCCCTCCACTTT.

The chain employs TRBV19 and TRBJ1-6, with 7 bases identical to TRBD1. CDR1 is LNHDA and CDR2 is SQIVND in the germline V gene (reference sequence). V was pared by 5 bases and J by 5 bases, with 12 bases of the junction left unmatched. This CDR3 is 17 amino acids long. In DNA form, the CDR3 reads TGTGCCAGTAGTGCTCGACAGGGTTTCCCAAATAATTCACCCCTCCACTTT. Translated, it gives CASSARQGFPNNSPLHF.

The V gene is TRBV6-5, the J gene TRBJ1-6, with D possibly being TRBD1 (5 bases). This CDR3 spans 14 amino acids. With 6 bases removed from V and 7 bases from J, the gap between germline ends came to 13 bases. Germline V lookup: CDR1 MNHEY, CDR2 SVGAGI. The CDR3 coding sequence is TGTGCCAGCAGGCGGGGCAAGGGAAATTCACCCCTCCACTTT. Translation: CASRRGKGNSPLHF.

The genes are TRBV18 and TRBJ2-3; 8 nucleotides align to TRBD1. Germline trimming cut 5 bases from V and 4 bases from J; bases unmatched to any gene: 11. CDR3 length: 16 residues. Per germline, CDR1 KGHSH and CDR2 LQKENI. The CDR3 loop reads CASSSGQGRAADTQYF. The CDR3 DNA reads TGTGCCAGCTCATCAGGACAGGGTCGAGCAGCAGATACGCAGTATTTT. Using reference TRBV18 and TRBJ2-3 for the parts outside the CDR3, the full variable domain is NAGVMQNPRHLVRRRGQEARLRCSPMKGHSHVYWYRQLPEEGLKFMVYLQKENIIDESGMPKERFSAEFPKEGPSILRIQQVVRGDSAAYFCASSSGQGRAADTQYFGPGTRLTVL.

V gene TRBV29-1 combines with J gene TRBJ2-2; 8 bases fit TRBD2. The CDR3 is made up of 17 amino acids. With 7 bases clipped from V and 8 bases from J, the junction kept 21 bases outside the gene matches. Germline lookup yields CDR1 SQVTM and CDR2 ANQGSEA. CDR3 sequence: CSGRGVSISGSQGELFF. The CDR3 DNA sequence: TGCAGCGGAAGGGGGGTTTCCATCAGCGGGAGTCAAGGGGAGCTGTTTTTT.

The chain couples TRBV24-1 to TRBJ2-3; TRBD1 matches at 8 bases. The CDR3 is made up of 15 amino acids. With V trimmed by 10 bases and J by 1 base, 9 bases remained unmatched. The V gene's germline CDR1 is KGHDR and CDR2 SFDVKD. Written as DNA, the CDR3 is TGTGCCACAGAGAGAGCGGACAGGGGCACAGATACGCAGTATTTT. It yields the protein CATERADRGTDTQYF.

V usage is TRBV30 and J usage is TRBJ2-5; 12 bases map to TRBD2. V lost 5 bases to trimming and J lost 5 bases; unmatched junction nucleotides: 3. From germline, CDR1 is GTSNPN and CDR2 SVGIG (reference sequence). This CDR3 contains 13 residues. In DNA form, the CDR3 reads TGTGCCTGGGGACTAGCGGGGTTGGAGACCCAGTACTTC. Translation: CAWGLAGLETQYF.

The chain couples TRBV7-2 to TRBJ2-3, with TRBD2 identical over 8 bases. With V trimmed by 5 bases and J by 6 bases, 7 bases remained unmatched. The CDR3 is 14 amino acids. Germline CDR1 SGHTA, CDR2 FQGNSA. Here the CDR3 DNA reads TGTGCCAGCAGCCTCGGACTAGCTGTTGATACGCAGTATTTT. This translates into CASSLGLAVDTQYF. Full variable domain (missing parts from reference TRBV7-2 and TRBJ2-3): GAGVSQSPSNKVTEKGKDVELRCDPISGHTALYWYRQSLGQGLEFLIYFQGNSAPDKSGLPSDRFSAERTGGSVSTLTIQRTQQEDSAVYLCASSLGLAVDTQYFGPGTRLTVL.

This chain connects TRBV7-2 to TRBJ1-6; 9 nucleotides line up with TRBD1. The length of the CDR3 is 14 residues. CDR1 SGHTA and CDR2 FQGNSA come from the germline V gene. V shed 7 bases and J 8 bases; nucleotides not matched to a gene: 6. The CDR3 DNA sequence: TGTGCCAGCACCGGACAGGGGTGGCATTCACCCCTCCACTTT. Its translation is CASTGQGWHSPLHF.